One and the same sample provided the 16 T cell receptor beta chains below, sequenced in a study of shared clonotypes between healthy human individuals. The data were produced by immunoSEQ multiplex PCR, yet TCRdb's version contains in-frame clones alone and is incomplete. The profile shows around 2.3 million clones, almost 96% of them singletons. The sequencing sample was made of naive CD4+ T cells sorted from blood. The subset was: CD45RA+ positively selected. The source is a man aged 18 to 30 in good health.

This clone was picked up one time. The chain is built from TRBV7-2 and TRBJ2-7; D possibly corresponds to TRBD1 (6 bases). The length of the CDR3 is 17 residues. Germline values: CDR1 SGHTA, CDR2 FQGNSA. Trimming stripped 2 bases from V and 5 bases from J, with 22 bases between. CDR3 sequence reads: CASSLYEGTRLPHEQYF. CDR3 DNA sequence: TGTGCCAGCAGCTTATACGAAGGGACACGACTTCCCCACGAGCAGTACTTC. Using reference TRBV7-2 and TRBJ2-7 for the parts outside the CDR3, the full variable domain is GAGVSQSPSNKVTEKGKDVELRCDPISGHTALYWYRQSLGQGLEFLIYFQGNSAPDKSGLPSDRFSAERTGGSVSTLTIQRTQQEDSAVYLCASSLYEGTRLPHEQYFGPGTRLTVT.

The V gene is TRBV11-3, the J gene TRBJ2-7, with 16 bases aligning to TRBD2. J gave up 4 bases and V 5 bases, and 5 bases lay outside the gene matches. Germline lookup yields CDR1 SGHNT and CDR2 YENEEA. The CDR3 is 16 amino acids. The CDR3 bases are TGTGCCAGCAGCCCCGGGACTAGCGGGAGGGAGTACGAGCAGTACTTC. It specifies CASSPGTSGREYEQYF.

The chain couples TRBV9 to TRBJ2-5; D may be TRBD1 or TRBD2 (5 bases each). Germline V CDR1 and CDR2: SGDLS, YYNGEE. The CDR3 extends over 15 amino acids. The V end lost 0 bases, the J end lost 5 bases, and 14 bases lay between the germline ends. CDR3 in DNA: TGTGCCAGCAGCGTAGAAGCTAGCTACAGGGAGACCCAGTACTTC. It encodes CASSVEASYRETQYF.

The J gene is TRBJ2-7, the V gene TRBV5-4; D may be TRBD2 (7 bases). CDR3 length: 16 residues. V was shortened by 0 bases and J by 2 bases, with 15 bases between the two germline ends. Germline CDR1 is SGHNT and CDR2 is YYREEE (reference sequence). The CDR3 nucleotides are TGTGCCAGCAGCTTGGGGGGGGGCGCGTCCCCCTACGAGCAGTACTTC. Protein sequence: CASSLGGGASPYEQYF.

This sequence joins TRBV7-2 and TRBJ2-1, with 11 bases matching TRBD2. The CDR3 runs 15 residues. J gave up 6 bases and V 6 bases, and 7 bases lay outside the gene matches. Germline V lookup: CDR1 SGHTA, CDR2 FQGNSA. The CDR3 bases are TGTGCCAGCAGAATAGCGGGGGGGCCATTCAATGAGCAGTTCTTC. It yields the protein CASRIAGGPFNEQFF.

The count of this clone is one. CDR3 bases: TGCGCCAGCAGCACAGGGGGCTTGATGAACACTGAAGCTTTCTTT. It encodes CASSTGGLMNTEAFF. V gene TRBV5-1 combines with J gene TRBJ1-1; 9 bases are a match to TRBD1. The J segment lost 0 bases and the V segment lost 4 bases, leaving 4 bases of the junction unmatched. Germline CDR1 and CDR2: SGHRS and YFSETQ. CDR3 length: 15 residues. The full variable domain, with the rest looked up from reference TRBV5-1 and TRBJ1-1, is KAGVTQTPRYLIKTRGQQVTLSCSPISGHRSVSWYQQTPGQGLQFLFEYFSETQRNKGNFPGRFSGRQFSNSRSEMNVSTLELGDSALYLCASSTGGLMNTEAFFGQGTRLTVV.

This chain connects TRBV6-6 to TRBJ2-2, with D maybe TRBD1 (5 bases). Germline CDR1 is MNHNY and CDR2 is SVGAGI (reference sequence). V lost 0 bases and J 1 base, leaving 6 bases between the germline ends. CDR3 length equals 15 residues. In nucleotides, the CDR3 is TGTGCCAGCAGTTACTCGACAGAGAACACCGGGGAGCTGTTTTTT. It translates to CASSYSTENTGELFF.

This clone appeared once. The rearrangement joins TRBV6-9 to TRBJ2-2; D call uncertain. The germline CDR1 and CDR2 sequences are MNHGY and SVAAGI. There are 15 residues in the CDR3. Trimming shortened V by 7 bases and J by 2 bases, and 14 bases separated the two germline ends. The CDR3 loop reads CASKKPTANTGELFF. CDR3 in DNA: TGTGCCAGCAAAAAGCCGACGGCTAACACCGGGGAGCTGTTTTTT.

V is TRBV5-1 and J is TRBJ2-1, with a weak D call TRBD1 (6 bases). This CDR3 is 13 amino acids long. The V and J ends lost 6 bases and 10 bases respectively, with 17 bases between them. CDR1 is SGHRS and CDR2 is YFSETQ in the germline V gene. CDR3 nucleotides: TGCGCCAGCACCAGAACAGGGCCTGAGGAGCAGTTCTTC. This encodes CASTRTGPEEQFF.

This chain connects TRBV11-2 to TRBJ2-1, with 7 bases lining up with TRBD2. The V segment lost 0 bases and the J segment 12 bases; nucleotides outside the gene matches: 11. This CDR3 comprises 15 residues. From germline, CDR1 is SGHAT and CDR2 FQNNGV. This CDR3 reads CASSLDLREGWRQFF. DNA for the CDR3: TGTGCCAGCAGCTTAGATCTAAGGGAGGGATGGAGGCAGTTCTTC.

The chain links TRBV2 to TRBJ1-2; D call uncertain. Germline V gene sequence: CDR1 SNHLY, CDR2 FYNNEI. The CDR3 length is 14 residues. V was trimmed by 6 bases and J by 4 bases, leaving 15 bases between them. CDR3 coding DNA: TGTGCCAGCAGATGGACGGTGGCTTCCTATGGCTACACCTTC. It is translated as CASRWTVASYGYTF.

The chain couples TRBV13 to TRBJ2-2; 9 bases align to TRBD1. Per the germline V gene, CDR1 is PRHDT and CDR2 is FYEKMQ (reference sequence). V lost 6 bases, J lost 0 bases, and 11 bases stayed unmatched. The CDR3 consists of 18 residues. In DNA form, the CDR3 reads TGTGCCAGCAGACAAGACACAGGGGGCGCCCCGAACACCGGGGAGCTGTTTTTT. Its translation is CASRQDTGGAPNTGELFF.

This clone was counted a single time. This chain links TRBV4-3 with TRBJ2-2, with TRBD2 identical over 10 bases. The germline V gene has CDR1 LGHNA and CDR2 YSLEER. V shed 4 bases, J shed 5 bases, and the junction held 13 bases outside the gene matches. The CDR3 length is 18 residues. The CDR3 is CASSLRLAGVLGTGELFF. The CDR3 region has the DNA TGCGCCAGCAGCCTCCGACTAGCGGGCGTCCTAGGGACCGGGGAGCTGTTTTTT.

The J gene is TRBJ2-5, the V gene TRBV11-3; perhaps TRBD1 as D (5 bases). Germline V gene lookup returns CDR1 SGHNT and CDR2 YENEEA. The germline V and J ends were trimmed by 5 bases and 5 bases, with 18 bases remaining between them. This CDR3 region has 15 residues. CDR3 loop: CASSPGQGLRETQYF. As DNA, the CDR3 is TGTGCCAGCAGCCCCGGGCAGGGTCTGAGGGAGACCCAGTACTTC.

On this clone itself: At the DNA level, this CDR3 is encoded by other sequences in the same sample as well. The V call is TRBV29-1, the J call TRBJ1-5, with a weak D call TRBD1 (6 bases). CDR3 length equals 14 residues. CDR1 is SQVTM, CDR2 ANQGSEA, per germline. With 6 bases removed from V and 2 bases from J, the gap between germline ends came to 14 bases. CDR3 nucleotide sequence: TGCAGCGTGGGGACTGGGGGCGGCAATCAGCCCCAGCATTTT. Translated, it gives CSVGTGGGNQPQHF.

This sequence joins TRBV7-9 and TRBJ2-1, with 10 positions matching TRBD2. V gave up 5 bases and J gave up 7 bases; unmatched junction bases: 8. Germline-derived CDR1 and CDR2 are SEHNR and FQNEAQ (reference sequence). The CDR3 runs to 15 residues. The CDR3 sequence is CASSAASGGWNEQFF. Written as DNA, the CDR3 is TGTGCCAGCAGCGCGGCTAGCGGGGGATGGAATGAGCAGTTCTTC.